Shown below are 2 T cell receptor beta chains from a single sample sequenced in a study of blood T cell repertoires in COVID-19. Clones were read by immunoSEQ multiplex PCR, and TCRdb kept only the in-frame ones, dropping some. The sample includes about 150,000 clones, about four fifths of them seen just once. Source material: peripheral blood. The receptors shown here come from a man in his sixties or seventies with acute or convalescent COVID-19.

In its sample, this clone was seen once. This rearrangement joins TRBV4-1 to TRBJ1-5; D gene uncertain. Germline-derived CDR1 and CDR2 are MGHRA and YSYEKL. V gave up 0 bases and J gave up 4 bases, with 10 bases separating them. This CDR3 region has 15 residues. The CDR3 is CASSQEVRTNQPQHF. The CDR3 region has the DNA TGCGCCAGCAGCCAAGAAGTCAGGACTAATCAGCCCCAGCATTTT.

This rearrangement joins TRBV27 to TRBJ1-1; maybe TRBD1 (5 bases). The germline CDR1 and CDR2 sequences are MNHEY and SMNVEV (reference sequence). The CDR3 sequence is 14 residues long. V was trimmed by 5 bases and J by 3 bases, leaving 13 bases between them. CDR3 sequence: CASSRPGLDTEAFF. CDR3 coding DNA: TGTGCCAGCAGTCGGCCAGGGTTGGACACTGAAGCTTTCTTT.